This TCR beta chain was retrieved from a study of read filtering for tumor transcriptome and immune sequencing. Study information: RNA-seq yielded only 85 to 1273 TCR reads, IR-seq about 4.05 to 10.27 million.

Trimming stripped 6 bases from V and 2 bases from J, with 21 bases between. Germline values: CDR1 ENHRY, CDR2 SYGVKD. The CDR3 contains 17 residues. Study-wide findings and caveats: Correlation between methods rose after single-read clonotypes were removed.

From approximately 400 ng of RNA, a library with molecular barcoded alpha/delta and beta/gamma adaptors was made. TCRdb re-called the reads with MiXCR, one entry per CDR3 protein. This sample has tens of thousands of distinct CDR3 sequences, with around 18% found just once. This clonotype was seen at least ten times. Its antigen is as yet unknown. Every patient had bone marrow sampled while the disease was active. V is TRBV10-3 and J is TRBJ2-3, with D tentatively TRBD1 or TRBD2 (5 bases each). The receptor was derived from a donor aged 40 or over with multiple myeloma. Sequences were obtained from a population of CD138-negative cells sorted from bone marrow. Written as DNA, the CDR3 is TGTGCCATCAGCGAGGCAACTAGGACAATAACCACAGATACGCAGTATTTT. Its protein product is CAISEATRTITTDTQYF.